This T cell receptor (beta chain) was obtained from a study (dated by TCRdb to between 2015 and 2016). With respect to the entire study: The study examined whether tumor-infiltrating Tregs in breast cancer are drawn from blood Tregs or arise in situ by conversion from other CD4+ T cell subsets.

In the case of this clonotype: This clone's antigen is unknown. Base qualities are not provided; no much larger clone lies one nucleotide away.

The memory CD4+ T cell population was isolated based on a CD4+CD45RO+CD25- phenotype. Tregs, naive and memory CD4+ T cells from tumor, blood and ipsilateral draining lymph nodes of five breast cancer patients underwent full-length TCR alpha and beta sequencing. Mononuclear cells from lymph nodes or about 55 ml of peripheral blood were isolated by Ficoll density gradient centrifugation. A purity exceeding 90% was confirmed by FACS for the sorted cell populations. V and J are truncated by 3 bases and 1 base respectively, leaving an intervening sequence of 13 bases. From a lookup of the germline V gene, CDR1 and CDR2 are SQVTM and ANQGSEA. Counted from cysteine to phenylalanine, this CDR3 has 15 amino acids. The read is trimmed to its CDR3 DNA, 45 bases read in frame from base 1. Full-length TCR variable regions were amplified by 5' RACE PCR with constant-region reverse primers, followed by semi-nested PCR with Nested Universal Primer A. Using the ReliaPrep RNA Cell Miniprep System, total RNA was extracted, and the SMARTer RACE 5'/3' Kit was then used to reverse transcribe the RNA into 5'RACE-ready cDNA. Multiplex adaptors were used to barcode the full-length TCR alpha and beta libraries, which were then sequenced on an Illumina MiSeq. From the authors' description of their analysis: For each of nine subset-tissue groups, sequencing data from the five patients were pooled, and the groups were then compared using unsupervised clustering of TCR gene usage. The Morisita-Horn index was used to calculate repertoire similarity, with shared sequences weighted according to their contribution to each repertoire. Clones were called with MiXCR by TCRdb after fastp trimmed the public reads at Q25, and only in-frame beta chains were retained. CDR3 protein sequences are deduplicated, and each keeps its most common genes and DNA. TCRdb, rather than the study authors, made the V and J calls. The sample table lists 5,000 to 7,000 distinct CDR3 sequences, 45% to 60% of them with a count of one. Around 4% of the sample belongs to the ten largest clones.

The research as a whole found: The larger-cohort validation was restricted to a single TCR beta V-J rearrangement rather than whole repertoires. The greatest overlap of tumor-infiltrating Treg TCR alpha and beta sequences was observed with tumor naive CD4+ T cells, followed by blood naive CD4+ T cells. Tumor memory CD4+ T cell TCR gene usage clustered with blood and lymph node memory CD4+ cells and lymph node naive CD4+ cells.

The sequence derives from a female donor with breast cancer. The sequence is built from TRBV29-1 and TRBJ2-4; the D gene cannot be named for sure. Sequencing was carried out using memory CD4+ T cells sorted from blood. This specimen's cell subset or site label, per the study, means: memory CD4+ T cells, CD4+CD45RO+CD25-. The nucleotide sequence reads TGCAGCGTTGAGTTTTACGGTTGGGCCAAAAACATTCAGTACTTC. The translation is CSVEFYGWAKNIQYF.